This T cell receptor beta chain was identified during a study of T cells after yellow fever vaccination. This clonotype was counted many times. CDR3 length: 15 residues. Trimming shortened V by 6 bases and J by 0 bases, and 15 bases separated the two germline ends. Germline-derived CDR1 and CDR2 are LNHNV and YYDKDF (reference sequence). TCRdb used MiXCR to reprocess the 5' RACE reads, holding one entry per CDR3 protein. The sample consists of 400,000 or so distinct CDR3 sequences, under 7.5% of them appearing once. The sequence was collected from a man in his thirties or forties who received the YFV17D yellow fever vaccine. The chain carries TRBV15 and TRBJ2-7, with D perhaps matching TRBD1 (5 bases). This sample comprised PBMCs, obtained 5 days after the yellow fever booster vaccination. CDR3 loop: CATSPGAQVSYEQYF. The CDR3 DNA reads as TGTGCCACCAGTCCTGGAGCACAGGTCTCCTACGAGCAGTACTTC.